The 8 T cell receptor beta chains reported below all come from one sample, sequenced in a study of control samples from healthy donors and cancer patients. Assay: immunoSEQ multiplex PCR; the TCRdb copy retains only in-frame clones and omits some. The sample contains 150,000 to 200,000 clones, roughly nine tenths of which appear only once. The source material was blood. The receptors originated from a woman aged 25 to 45 in good health.

CDR3 sequence (DNA): TGTGCCAGTACCCCCACAGCTTACTCTGGAAACACCATATATTTT. As protein: CASTPTAYSGNTIYF. V usage is TRBV19 and J usage is TRBJ1-3; D ambiguous. V lost 7 bases and J lost 0, with 13 bases in between. The CDR3 totals 15 residues. CDR1 and CDR2 from the germline V gene are LNHDA and SQIVND (reference sequence).

CDR3 DNA: TGTGCCAGCAGTTTGAACTATCAGGAGACCCAGTACTTC. Translating it yields CASSLNYQETQYF. The rearrangement links TRBV6-5 to TRBJ2-5; D is undetermined. Deletions cut 4 bases from V and 5 bases from J, with 11 bases between. This CDR3 region has 13 residues. The germline CDR1 and CDR2 sequences are MNHEY and SVGAGI.

The chain has TRBV6-1 and TRBJ2-5; D not certain. Germline-derived CDR1 and CDR2 are MNHNS and SASEGT. Trimming cost V 3 bases and J 1 base, with 6 bases left between them. The CDR3 runs to 13 residues. This chain's CDR3 is CASSDQAQETQYF. The CDR3 DNA reads as TGTGCCAGCAGTGATCAGGCCCAAGAGACCCAGTACTTC.

This sequence joins TRBV6-4 and TRBJ2-3, with D perhaps TRBD2 (5 bases). CDR1 and CDR2 (germline): MRHNA, SNTAGT. The CDR3 spans 15 residues. V was cut by 6 bases and J by 1 base, with 14 bases left in between. CDR3 in amino acids: CASSGGESGTDTQYF. The CDR3 DNA is TGTGCCAGCAGCGGAGGAGAGTCTGGCACAGATACGCAGTATTTT.

This rearrangement joins TRBV15 to TRBJ1-2; D remains ambiguous. V lost 3 bases, J lost 4 bases, and 9 bases lay in between. Germline assignment: CDR1 LNHNV and CDR2 YYDKDF (reference sequence). This CDR3 region has 13 residues. The chain's CDR3 is CATSSVDSYGYTF. The CDR3 DNA reads TGTGCCACCAGCAGCGTCGATTCCTATGGCTACACCTTC.

CDR3 sequence: CASGQAMGSPLHF. The DNA for the CDR3 is TGTGCCAGCGGACAGGCGATGGGTTCACCCCTCCACTTT. J is TRBJ1-6 and V is TRBV27; 7 bases line up with TRBD1. V shed 8 bases, J shed 9 bases, and the junction held 7 bases outside the gene matches. The length of the CDR3 is 13 residues. CDR1 is MNHEY and CDR2 is SMNVEV in the germline V gene (reference sequence).

The chain combines TRBV19 with TRBJ2-5, with D maybe TRBD2 (5 bases). Germline CDR1 LNHDA, CDR2 SQIVND (reference sequence). This CDR3 has 16 amino acids. Trimming cost V 1 base and J 4 bases, with 16 bases left between them. Here the CDR3 reads CASSIGLTKRGETQYF. For the CDR3, the DNA is TGTGCCAGTAGTATAGGGTTGACTAAGCGTGGAGAGACCCAGTACTTC.

The V gene is TRBV5-5, the J gene TRBJ2-5, with D perhaps being TRBD1 or TRBD2 (5 bases each). Per germline, CDR1 SGHKS and CDR2 YYEKEE (reference sequence). The CDR3 covers 13 residues. With 0 bases removed from V and 3 bases from J, the gap between germline ends came to 6 bases. CDR3 region: CASSLGGEETQYF. The CDR3 coding sequence is TGTGCCAGCAGCTTGGGAGGGGAAGAGACCCAGTACTTC.